This T cell receptor beta chain was recorded in a study of T cell responses to AZD1222 COVID-19 vaccine. Study-wide background: The analysis combined second doses at about 4 or about 12 weeks. General study findings and limits: Scientists sampled the repertoires only once the peak T cell response had passed. Targeting of unmutated variant regions was reportedly seen in nearly half of spike-specific TCRs.

In regard to this clone: Its antigen is undetermined.

Data came from immunoSEQ multiplex PCR; TCRdb stores just in-frame clones and leaves some out. This sample has 120,000 or so clones, with approximately 85% found just once. CDR1 and CDR2 from the germline V gene are LNHDA and SQIVND (reference sequence). The CDR3 has 13 amino acids. Trimming took off 5 bases at V and 0 bases at J, with 8 bases between the two ends. This rearrangement joins TRBV19 to TRBJ2-7; D may correspond to TRBD1 or TRBD2 (5 bases each). The material sequenced was peripheral blood, taken on day 0 of AZD1222 vaccination. This clonotype was obtained from an adult in good health. The CDR3 loop reads CASSVGVSYEQYF. The DNA for the CDR3 is TGTGCCAGTAGTGTGGGGGTCTCCTACGAGCAGTACTTC. Combining the CDR3 with reference TRBV19 and TRBJ2-7 gives the whole variable domain DGGITQSPKYLFRKEGQNVTLSCEQNLNHDAMYWYRQDPGQGLRLIYYSQIVNDFQKGDIAEGYSVSREKKESFPLTVTSAQKNPTAFYLCASSVGVSYEQYFGPGTRLTVT.